Presented here are 12 T cell receptor beta chains from one specimen sequenced in a study of blood T cell repertoires in COVID-19. Profiled with immunoSEQ multiplex PCR; TCRdb holds only in-frame clones, not every one. Of just over 60,000 clones listed, over 60% were seen once; the top ten hold approximately 20%. The material sequenced was peripheral blood. Source of these receptors: a man between 25 and 39 years old with COVID-19, enrolled during active disease.

The genes are TRBV11-3 and TRBJ1-2; 7 bases map to TRBD1. Trimming removed 2 bases from V and 8 bases from J; junction bases left unmatched: 8. The germline V gene has CDR1 SGHNT and CDR2 YENEEA. This CDR3 has 14 amino acids. CDR3 loop: CASSLWTGGRGYTF. The CDR3 DNA follows: TGTGCCAGCAGCTTATGGACAGGCGGTCGGGGCTACACCTTC.

The rearrangement uses TRBV7-8 and TRBJ1-6; the D gene is possibly TRBD1 (5 bases). The CDR3 spans 15 residues. Trimming cost V 6 bases and J 5 bases, with 14 bases left between them. Germline V CDR1 and CDR2: SGHVS, FQNEAQ. This CDR3 reads CASRGQGIDNSPLHF. In DNA form, the CDR3 reads TGTGCCAGCAGGGGTCAGGGTATCGATAATTCACCCCTCCACTTT.

The V and J genes are TRBV4-1 and TRBJ1-5; no clear D gene. The CDR3 is 14 residues long. V lost 0 bases and J 0 bases, leaving 3 bases between the germline ends. CDR1 is MGHRA, CDR2 YSYEKL, per germline. This CDR3 reads CASSQDRSNQPQHF. DNA for the CDR3: TGCGCCAGCAGCCAAGATCGTAGCAATCAGCCCCAGCATTTT.

This clone was seen a few times. V and J are TRBV3-1 (or the pseudogene TRBV3-2) and TRBJ2-3, with 16 bases lining up with TRBD2. CDR1 is LGHDT and CDR2 is YNNKEL in the germline V gene (reference sequence). The junction had 15 bases not matched to a gene; V was cut back by 5 bases and J by 4 bases. There are 20 residues in the CDR3. The CDR3 coding sequence is TGTGCCAGCAGCTTGAGACGCGGGACTAGCGGGGGGGCCGTCCCAGATACGCAGTATTTT. It translates to CASSLRRGTSGGAVPDTQYF.

This chain uses TRBV7-2 with TRBJ2-6, with D unclear. The CDR3 is 17 residues long. The V gene's germline CDR1 is SGHTA and CDR2 FQGNSA. Trimming took off 0 bases at V and 1 base at J, with 10 bases between the two ends. The CDR3 DNA sequence: TGTGCCAGCAGCTTAGCGACTCACTCGTCTGGGGCCAACGTCCTGACTTTC. Translating it yields CASSLATHSSGANVLTF.

This chain uses TRBV2 with TRBJ1-1, with D possibly being TRBD1 (5 bases). The ends were cut back, 3 bases at V and 1 base at J, with 12 bases in the middle. The germline CDR1 and CDR2 sequences are SNHLY and FYNNEI. The CDR3 loop spans 15 amino acids. CDR3 sequence: CASSEKGRGNTEAFF. In DNA, the CDR3 is TGTGCCAGCAGTGAGAAGGGGCGGGGGAACACTGAAGCTTTCTTT.

The DNA of the CDR3 is TGTGCCAGCAGTCCTCCGGGGAGGGGCTTTAATACGGGGGAGCAGTACTTC. Translated: CASSPPGRGFNTGEQYF. The rearrangement uses TRBV6-6 and TRBJ2-7, with TRBD2 identical over 7 bases. V dropped 5 bases and J dropped 7; count of bases not matched to a gene: 20. CDR3 length equals 17 residues. Germline loops: CDR1 MNHNY, CDR2 SVGAGI (reference sequence).

This chain uses TRBV25-1 with TRBJ2-7; TRBD2 might be the D (6 bases). This CDR3 spans 13 amino acids. V was cut by 7 bases and J by 1 base, with 11 bases left in between. Germline loops: CDR1 MGHDK, CDR2 SYGVNS. CDR3 residues: CASNHRGSYEQYF. The DNA of the CDR3 is TGTGCCAGCAATCATCGGGGGTCCTACGAGCAGTACTTC.

This clone has just one count. The chain has TRBV7-2 and TRBJ2-5, with D tentatively TRBD1 (6 bases). Trimming left V 4 bases short and J 1 base short, with 10 bases between. Germline CDR1 and CDR2: SGHTA and FQGNSA. This CDR3 comprises 14 residues. CDR3 in DNA: TGTGCCAGCAGCTCCCAGGGGATCCAAGAGACCCAGTACTTC. It encodes CASSSQGIQETQYF. The variable domain in full, with the rest retrieved from reference TRBV7-2 and TRBJ2-5, is GAGVSQSPSNKVTEKGKDVELRCDPISGHTALYWYRQSLGQGLEFLIYFQGNSAPDKSGLPSDRFSAERTGGSVSTLTIQRTQQEDSAVYLCASSSQGIQETQYFGPGTRLLVL.

The V gene is TRBV27, the J gene TRBJ1-6; D uncertain. V was cut by 4 bases and J by 5 bases, with 12 bases left in between. The CDR3 has 15 amino acids. The germline gives CDR1 MNHEY, CDR2 SMNVEV (reference sequence). The CDR3 loop is CASSSYTTDNSPLHF. As DNA, the CDR3 is TGTGCCAGCAGTTCATACACAACAGATAATTCACCCCTCCACTTT.

The chain carries TRBV2 and TRBJ2-1; 12 bases are a match to TRBD2. Germline V CDR1 and CDR2: SNHLY, FYNNEI. This CDR3 has 15 residues. V shed 6 bases, J shed 4 bases, and the junction held 4 bases outside the gene matches. CDR3 sequence: CASRRLAGAYNEQFF. The CDR3 region has the DNA TGTGCCAGCAGAAGACTAGCGGGAGCGTACAATGAGCAGTTCTTC.

The rearrangement joins TRBV19 to TRBJ2-2; no reliable D call. The CDR3 is 14 residues long. Trimming removed 2 bases at V and 5 bases at J, with 9 bases between. Per germline, CDR1 LNHDA and CDR2 SQIVND (reference sequence). The CDR3 sequence is CASSISAGTGELFF. For the CDR3, the DNA is TGTGCCAGTAGTATAAGCGCCGGGACCGGGGAGCTGTTTTTT.